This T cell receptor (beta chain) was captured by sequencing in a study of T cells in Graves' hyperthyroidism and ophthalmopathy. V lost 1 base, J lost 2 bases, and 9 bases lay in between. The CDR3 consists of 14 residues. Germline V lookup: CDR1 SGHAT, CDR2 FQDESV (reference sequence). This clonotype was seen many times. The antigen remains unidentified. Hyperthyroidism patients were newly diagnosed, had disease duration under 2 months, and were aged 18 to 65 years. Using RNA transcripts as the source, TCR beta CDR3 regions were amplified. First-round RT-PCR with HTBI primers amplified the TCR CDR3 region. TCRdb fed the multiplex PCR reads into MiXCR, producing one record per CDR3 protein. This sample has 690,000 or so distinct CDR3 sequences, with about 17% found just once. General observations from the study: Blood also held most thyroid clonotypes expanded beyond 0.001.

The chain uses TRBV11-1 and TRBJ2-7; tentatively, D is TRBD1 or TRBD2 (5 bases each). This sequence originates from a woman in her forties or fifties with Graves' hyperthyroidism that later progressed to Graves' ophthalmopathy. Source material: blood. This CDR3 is CASSLGMGAYEQYF. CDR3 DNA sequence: TGTGCCAGCAGCTTAGGTATGGGGGCCTACGAGCAGTACTTC.